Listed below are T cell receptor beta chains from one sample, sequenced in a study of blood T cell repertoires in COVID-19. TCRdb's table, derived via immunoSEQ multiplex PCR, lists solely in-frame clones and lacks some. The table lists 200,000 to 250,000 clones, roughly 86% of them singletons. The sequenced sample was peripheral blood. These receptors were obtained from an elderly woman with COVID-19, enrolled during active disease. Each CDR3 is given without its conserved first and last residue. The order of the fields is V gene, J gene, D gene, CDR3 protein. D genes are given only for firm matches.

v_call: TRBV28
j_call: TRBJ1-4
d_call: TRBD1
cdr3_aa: ASRSPPGQSNEKLF

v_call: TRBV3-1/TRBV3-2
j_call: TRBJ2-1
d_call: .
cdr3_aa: ASSQDLGQGANEQF

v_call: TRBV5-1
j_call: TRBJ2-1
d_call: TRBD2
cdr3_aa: ASSPGTSGGHNEQF

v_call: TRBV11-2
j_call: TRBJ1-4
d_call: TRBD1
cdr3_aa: ASSSGGTDKF

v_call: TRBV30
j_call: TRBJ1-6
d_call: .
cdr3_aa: AWSVPGNSPLH

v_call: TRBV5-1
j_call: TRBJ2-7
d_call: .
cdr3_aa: ASSTGQSYEQY

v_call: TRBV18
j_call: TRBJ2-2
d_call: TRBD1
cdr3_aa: ASSTGTANTGELF

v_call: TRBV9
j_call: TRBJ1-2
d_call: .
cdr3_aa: ASSDTGKDGYT

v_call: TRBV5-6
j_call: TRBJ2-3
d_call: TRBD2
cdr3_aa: ASSLRGGDTQY

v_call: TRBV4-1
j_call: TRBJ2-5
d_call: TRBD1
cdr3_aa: ASSQANRGRFETQY

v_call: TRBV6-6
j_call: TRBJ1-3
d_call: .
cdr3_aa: ASSYSLADSGNTIY

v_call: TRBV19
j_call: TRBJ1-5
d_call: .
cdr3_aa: ASSIRGAGNQPQH

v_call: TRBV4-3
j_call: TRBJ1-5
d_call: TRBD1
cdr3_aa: ASSQDSGGSGQPQH